This T cell receptor (beta chain) was sequenced in a study of T cells in Graves' hyperthyroidism and ophthalmopathy. This clonotype has just one count. A read error may be the cause here, since a much bigger clone is one base away. Disease duration under 2 months; hyperthyroidism patients were aged 18 to 65. Thyroid ultrasound and orbital computed tomography, with clinical symptoms and serum thyroxine and TRAb, informed diagnoses. Fresh 10 ml peripheral blood yielded PBMCs. Amplified TCR beta CDR3 regions came from RNA transcripts. Using the HTBI primer set, a first-round RT-PCR was run on the TCR CDR3. TCRdb processed the multiplex PCR reads anew with MiXCR; each CDR3 protein has one entry. Among some 740,000 distinct CDR3 sequences listed, 14% were seen once. The CDR3 has 15 amino acids. CDR1 and CDR2 (germline): SGDLS, YYNGEE.

The receptor was derived from a young woman with Graves' hyperthyroidism. The sequencing input was blood. The chain recombines TRBV9 with TRBJ1-1; D is unresolved. The CDR3 loop is CAISVDPVIYTEAFF. For the CDR3, the DNA is TGTGCCATCAGCGTAGATCCGGTTATCTACACTGAAGCTTTCTTT.